The subject of this entry is one T cell receptor (beta chain). The trim removed 4 bases at V and 4 bases at J, leaving 6 bases unmatched. CDR3 size: 16 residues. Germline values: CDR1 MGHDK, CDR2 SYGVNS. This entry is derived from a study of T cells in tuberculosis. Cells were sorted from thawed PBMC rested overnight and stained with GMM-loaded CD1B tetramer, viability dye and anti-CD3. C32 glucose monomycolate from Rhodococcus equi was loaded onto the CD1B tetramers. PBMC for tetramer sorting were first depleted of CD14-expressing monocytes. Tetramer-negative cells, 75,000 to 100,000 per donor, were also sorted. Study-wide findings and caveats: Low-affinity CD1B-GMM tetramer-binding T cells may have been missed.

Chain pairing is unknown; alpha and beta were sequenced separately. Sequencing was performed with immunoSEQ multiplex PCR; in TCRdb, only in-frame clones are kept and a portion is missing. Here the sample spans some 60,000 clones, 81% being singletons. The chain carries TRBV25-1 and TRBJ1-6; 8 bases fit TRBD1. The sequence derives from an adult woman with latent tuberculosis. The sequenced sample was CD1b-GMM tetramer-negative cells sorted from PBMCs. CDR3 residues: CASSGAGGPYNSPLHF. CDR3 coding DNA: TGTGCCAGCAGTGGAGCAGGGGGCCCATATAATTCACCCCTCCACTTT.